Listed below are T cell receptor beta chains from one sample, sequenced in a study of shared T cell receptors in the human thymus. Libraries were prepared by immunoSEQ multiplex PCR; TCRdb keeps only in-frame clonotypes and omits some of them. The sample yields some 660,000 clones, about 87% seen once. The sample also formed part of further work on human thymus T cells.

The specimen sequenced was thymocytes. The receptors originated from a boy under two years old with a congenital heart defect. The CDR3 runs from the conserved cysteine through the conserved F or W. The order of the fields is J gene, V gene, CDR3 protein.

J: TRBJ1-1
V: TRBV4-3
CDR3: CASSQRPGGNTEAFF

J: TRBJ2-1
V: TRBV12-5
CDR3: CASGLVLSAGGTYNEQFF

J: TRBJ1-2
V: TRBV2
CDR3: CASVDRDRGYTF

J: TRBJ2-3
V: TRBV5-6
CDR3: CASSFSTGVADTQYF

J: TRBJ1-1
V: TRBV28
CDR3: CASRRAGGGGNTEAFF

J: TRBJ1-2
V: TRBV7-2
CDR3: CASSLVPGQGATYGYTF

J: TRBJ1-2
V: TRBV6-5
CDR3: CASSYRVPVFGYGYTF

J: TRBJ1-1
V: TRBV7-3
CDR3: CASSPNGPGDRGPWNTEAFF

J: TRBJ1-3
V: TRBV28
CDR3: CASSFNGGNTIYF

J: TRBJ2-7
V: TRBV27
CDR3: CASSFDFSYEQYF

J: TRBJ1-5
V: TRBV18
CDR3: CASSPGGGGAGGPQPQHF

J: TRBJ2-1
V: TRBV28
CDR3: CASSPYWAAPHNEQFF

J: TRBJ2-7
V: TRBV5-4
CDR3: CASSPEPGRDEQYF

J: TRBJ2-3
V: TRBV28
CDR3: CASSLVLAGRSDTQYF

J: TRBJ2-2
V: TRBV4-3
CDR3: CASSHDSGTSGGNDGELFF

J: TRBJ2-2
V: TRBV5-1
CDR3: CASSLERSGISPGELFF

J: TRBJ1-1
V: TRBV29-1
CDR3: CSVETTERMNTEAFF

J: TRBJ2-1
V: TRBV9
CDR3: CASSRSSGGDVGHEQFF

J: TRBJ2-6
V: TRBV12-5
CDR3: CASGGLPGQGWVGHSGANVLTF

J: TRBJ1-2
V: TRBV5-1
CDR3: CASSLRGGDGYTF

J: TRBJ2-7
V: TRBV30
CDR3: CAWSPPPGTSGRRYEQYF

J: TRBJ1-1
V: TRBV6-1
CDR3: CASSGRDRLNTEAFF

J: TRBJ1-4
V: TRBV7-2
CDR3: CASSPRDRVHEKLFF

J: TRBJ2-1
V: TRBV7-6
CDR3: CASSLGTSGTYEQFF

J: TRBJ1-1
V: TRBV5-1
CDR3: CASSLRGNNTEAFF

J: TRBJ2-1
V: TRBV6-8
CDR3: CASSYSDPGSGGYNEQFF

J: TRBJ1-1
V: TRBV29-1
CDR3: CSARGSGYTEAFF

J: TRBJ1-1
V: TRBV28
CDR3: CASTPHFDWDTEAFF